What follows is one T cell receptor beta chain and its context. This record belongs to a study of technical replicates of blood from several donors. Using immunoSEQ multiplex PCR, the repertoire was profiled, and TCRdb retains in-frame clones only, with some absent. Seen here are 55,000 to 80,000 clones, around 93% observed once, and the top ten hold 0.2% to 0.3%. From germline, CDR1 is MGHRA and CDR2 YSYEKL. J was trimmed by 7 bases and V by 6 bases; bases with no gene match: 17. The CDR3 has 17 residues. Sequencing was performed on T cells isolated from PBMCs. The rearrangement links TRBV4-1 to TRBJ2-1, with 8 bases aligning to TRBD2. The sequence was obtained from a human donor in good health. CDR3: CASSFPLRGGLGNEQFF. In DNA, the CDR3 is TGCGCCAGCAGTTTCCCCTTACGGGGGGGCCTCGGAAATGAGCAGTTCTTC.